These 21 T cell receptor beta chains were sequenced from one sample in a study of blood T cell repertoires in COVID-19. Sequencing used immunoSEQ multiplex PCR; TCRdb keeps in-frame clones, though not all of them. The sample has more than 75,000 clones; around 90% are singletons. Material: peripheral blood. All receptors come from a woman over 75 with acute or convalescent COVID-19.

In this sample, this clone turned up a few times. The chain couples TRBV4-3 to TRBJ2-5; 9 bases agree with TRBD1. Germline CDR1 and CDR2: LGHNA and YSLEER. The V and J ends lost 2 bases and 1 base, in that order; junction bases with no gene match: 11. The CDR3 runs 18 residues. CDR3 protein: CASSQTYLGQGPQETQYF. CDR3 bases: TGCGCCAGCAGCCAAACCTACCTGGGACAGGGACCCCAAGAGACCCAGTACTTC.

Only a few counts were recorded for this clone. CDR3 coding DNA: TGTGCCAGCAGCTTTTGGGGGGACTATGGCTACACCTTC. Its translation is CASSFWGDYGYTF. This chain links TRBV5-6 with TRBJ1-2, with D possibly being TRBD1 (5 bases). V was clipped by 2 bases and J by 3 bases, with 8 bases between them. This CDR3 spans 13 amino acids. Per the germline V gene, CDR1 is SGHDT and CDR2 is YYEEEE.

CDR3 protein: CSPRDYRADTQYF. CDR3 DNA sequence: TGCAGCCCTAGGGACTATCGAGCAGATACGCAGTATTTT. The chain carries TRBV29-1 and TRBJ2-3; 7 bases fit TRBD2. Per germline, CDR1 SQVTM and CDR2 ANQGSEA. Trimming removed 8 bases from V and 4 bases from J; junction bases left unmatched: 9. This CDR3 has 13 residues.

The chain joins TRBV19 to TRBJ2-3; the D gene is possibly TRBD1 (5 bases). The CDR3 consists of 15 residues. From germline, CDR1 is LNHDA and CDR2 SQIVND (reference sequence). Between the trimmed V and J ends, which lost 3 bases and 5 bases, there was a span of 15 bases. CDR3 residues: CASSIGVSRGDTQYF. In nucleotides, the CDR3 is TGTGCCAGTAGTATCGGAGTGTCTAGGGGAGATACGCAGTATTTT.

This clone has only one observation. V usage is TRBV9 and J usage is TRBJ2-7; TRBD1 matches 8 bases. V lost 3 bases and J lost 3; bases outside the gene matches: 11. Germline V gene data show CDR1 as SGDLS and CDR2 as YYNGEE. This CDR3 spans 16 amino acids. CDR3 coding DNA: TGTGCCAGCAGCGCCTCAGGGGGCGCGGGGATCTACGAGCAGTACTTC. This codes for CASSASGGAGIYEQYF.

In its sample, this clone was seen once. This chain connects TRBV20-1 to TRBJ2-1; 7 nucleotides agree with TRBD1. The CDR3 spans 12 residues. The germline V gene has CDR1 DFQATT and CDR2 SNEGSKA (reference sequence). V lost 3 bases to trimming and J lost 8 bases; unmatched junction nucleotides: 4. The CDR3 is CSASQGVYEQFF. In nucleotides, the CDR3 is TGCAGTGCTAGTCAGGGGGTTTATGAGCAGTTCTTC.

The V call is TRBV29-1, the J call TRBJ1-2, with 12 nucleotides matching TRBD1. The ends lost 7 bases at V and 8 bases at J; junction bases unmatched: 8. The CDR3 is 13 residues long. Germline V gene sequence: CDR1 SQVTM, CDR2 ANQGSEA. CDR3: CSASGQGARGYTF. The CDR3 DNA reads TGCAGCGCCTCGGGACAGGGGGCTCGCGGCTACACCTTC.

This chain connects TRBV6-1 to TRBJ1-5; 9 positions agree with TRBD1. This CDR3 comprises 14 residues. Germline CDR1 reads MNHNS; CDR2 reads SASEGT. The junction had 10 bases not matched to a gene; V was cut back by 7 bases and J by 9 bases. This CDR3 reads CASTPGQGVSPQHF. Here the CDR3 DNA reads TGTGCCAGCACCCCGGGACAGGGCGTCTCGCCCCAGCATTTT.

The chain links TRBV20-1 to TRBJ2-5; 8 bases are a match to TRBD1. Germline CDR1 and CDR2: DFQATT and SNEGSKA (reference sequence). Trimming took 3 bases from V and 5 from J; bases not matched to a gene: 11. This CDR3 contains 15 residues. CDR3 region: CSASSQGARDETQYF. The CDR3 DNA follows: TGCAGTGCTAGTAGCCAGGGGGCGCGGGATGAGACCCAGTACTTC.

This chain uses TRBV9 with TRBJ2-3; possible D gene TRBD2, 6 bases. The V and J ends lost 3 bases and 4 bases respectively, with 6 bases between them. Germline loops: CDR1 SGDLS, CDR2 YYNGEE. This CDR3 has 12 residues. CDR3 loop: CASSGGADTQYF. The CDR3 region has the DNA TGTGCCAGCAGCGGGGGGGCAGATACGCAGTATTTT.

This chain links TRBV19 with TRBJ2-1, with a weak D call TRBD2 (6 bases). V gave up 2 bases and J gave up 8 bases, with 16 bases separating them. The CDR3 is 15 residues long. Germline V gene lookup returns CDR1 LNHDA and CDR2 SQIVND (reference sequence). The CDR3 DNA reads TGTGCCAGTAGTATAAATAGCGGATACGAACATGAGCAGTTCTTC. It codes for CASSINSGYEHEQFF.

The chain recombines TRBV7-2 with TRBJ2-3; tentatively, D is TRBD2 (5 bases). The CDR3 runs to 13 residues. In germline, CDR1 is SGHTA, CDR2 FQGNSA. Trimming shortened V by 5 bases and J by 5 bases, and 11 bases separated the two germline ends. The CDR3 is CASSLAGKDTQYF. In nucleotides, the CDR3 is TGTGCCAGCAGCCTTGCCGGGAAAGATACGCAGTATTTT.

The genes are TRBV7-3 and TRBJ2-3; D is ambiguous. Trimming cost V 2 bases and J 8 bases, with 11 bases left between them. Germline CDR1 is SGHTA and CDR2 is FQGTGA. CDR3 length equals 13 residues. The CDR3, as DNA: TGTGCCAGCAGCTTAGTCGGGTATGGTACGCAGTATTTT. Its translation: CASSLVGYGTQYF.

The chain carries TRBV27 and TRBJ2-7; D not certain. Germline-derived CDR1 and CDR2 are MNHEY and SMNVEV (reference sequence). The CDR3 consists of 11 residues. V was trimmed by 2 bases and J by 4 bases, leaving 3 bases between them. CDR3 region: CASSLIYEQYF. CDR3 nucleotide sequence: TGTGCCAGCAGTTTAATATACGAGCAGTACTTC.

This rearrangement joins TRBV27 to TRBJ2-7, with 9 bases that match TRBD1. Germline CDR1 and CDR2: MNHEY and SMNVEV (reference sequence). The CDR3 sequence is 15 residues long. V lost 6 bases and J lost 3; bases outside the gene matches: 9. The CDR3, as DNA: TGTGCCAGCAGAGGCCCGGGACAGGGATTCTACGAGCAGTACTTC. Translated: CASRGPGQGFYEQYF.

This clone has only one observation. CDR3 sequence (DNA): TGTGCCAGCAGTTACTCGCGACAGTCAGATACGCAGTATTTT. This encodes CASSYSRQSDTQYF. V and J are TRBV6-5 and TRBJ2-3; D possibly corresponds to TRBD1 (5 bases). Germline loops: CDR1 MNHEY, CDR2 SVGAGI. V lost 0 bases and J 4 bases, leaving 8 bases between the germline ends. The CDR3 is 14 residues long.

This sequence joins TRBV7-2 and TRBJ2-3, with D unclear. This CDR3 spans 13 amino acids. Germline CDR1 is SGHTA and CDR2 is FQGNSA. The V gene lost 5 bases and the J gene lost 6 bases, with 12 bases spanning the gap. In nucleotides, the CDR3 is TGTGCCAGCAGCGCGTCCCTCAGGGATACGCAGTATTTT. Translating gives CASSASLRDTQYF.

This clone appeared a few times. The chain recombines TRBV7-2 with TRBJ1-1, with 8 positions matching TRBD1. Germline V lookup: CDR1 SGHTA, CDR2 FQGNSA. The ends lost 4 bases at V and 5 bases at J; junction bases unmatched: 9. The CDR3 runs to 15 residues. Written as DNA, the CDR3 is TGTGCCAGCAGCTCCATTCAGACAGGGGTGACTGAAGCTTTCTTT. This gives the protein CASSSIQTGVTEAFF.

The chain joins TRBV7-7 to TRBJ2-5; possibly TRBD2 for D (6 bases). Germline values: CDR1 SSHAT, CDR2 FNYEAQ (reference sequence). The CDR3 contains 14 residues. The CDR3 loop is CASGGVGRQETQYF. The DNA for the CDR3 is TGTGCTAGTGGAGGGGTCGGACGCCAAGAGACCCAGTACTTC.

The CDR3 region is CASSTRTGPQETQYF. The CDR3 DNA sequence: TGTGCCAGCAGCACCCGGACAGGGCCACAAGAGACCCAGTACTTC. The chain recombines TRBV7-2 with TRBJ2-5, with 8 bases aligning to TRBD1. V was clipped by 5 bases and J by 2 bases; unmatched bases: 7. Germline lookup yields CDR1 SGHTA and CDR2 FQGNSA. The CDR3 loop spans 15 amino acids.

On this clone itself: The germline gene is not matched at one end of the junction; a read error may be the cause. This chain connects TRBV10-2 to TRBJ2-3; D possibly corresponds to TRBD2 (6 bases). The CDR3 spans 14 residues. Germline V lookup: CDR1 WSHSY, CDR2 SAAADI. CDR3 sequence (DNA): TGCGCCAGCACTGAGGGACTGGACACAGATACGCAGTATTTT. Protein sequence: CASTEGLDTDTQYF.